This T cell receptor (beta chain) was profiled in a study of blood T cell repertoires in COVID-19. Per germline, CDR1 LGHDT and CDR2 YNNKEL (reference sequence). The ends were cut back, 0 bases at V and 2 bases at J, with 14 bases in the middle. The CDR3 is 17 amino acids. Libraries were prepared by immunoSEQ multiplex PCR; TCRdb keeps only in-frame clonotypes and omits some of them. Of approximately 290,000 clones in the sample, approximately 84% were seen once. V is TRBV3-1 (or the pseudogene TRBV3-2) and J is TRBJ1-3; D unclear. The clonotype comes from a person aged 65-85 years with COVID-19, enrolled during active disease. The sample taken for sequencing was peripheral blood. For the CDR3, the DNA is TGTGCCAGCAGCCAAGATCGCGGAGCTCGGGCTGGAAACACCATATATTTT. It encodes CASSQDRGARAGNTIYF.